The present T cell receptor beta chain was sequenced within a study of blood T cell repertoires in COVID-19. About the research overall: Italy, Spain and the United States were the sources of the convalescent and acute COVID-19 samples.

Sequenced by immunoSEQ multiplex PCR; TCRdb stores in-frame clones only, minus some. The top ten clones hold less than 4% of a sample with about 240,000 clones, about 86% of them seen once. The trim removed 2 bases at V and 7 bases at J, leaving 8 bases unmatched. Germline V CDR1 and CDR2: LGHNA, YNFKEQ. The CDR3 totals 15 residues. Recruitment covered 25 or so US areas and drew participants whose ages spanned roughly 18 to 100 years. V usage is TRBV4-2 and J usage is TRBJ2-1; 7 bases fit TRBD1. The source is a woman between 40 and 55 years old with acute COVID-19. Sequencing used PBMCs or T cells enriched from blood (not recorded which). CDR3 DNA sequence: TGTGCCAGCAGCCAAAACAGGGGTCCGGGAAATGAGCAGTTCTTC. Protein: CASSQNRGPGNEQFF.